The 21 T cell receptor beta chains given below trace back to one sample, sequenced in a study of T cells in Graves' hyperthyroidism and ophthalmopathy. Researchers amplified the TCR beta CDR3 regions from RNA transcripts. An initial round of RT-PCR targeting the TCR CDR3 relied on the HTBI primer set. TCRdb re-called the multiplex PCR reads through MiXCR, storing one row per CDR3 protein. The sample shows 160,000 or so distinct CDR3 sequences, 9.4% of them seen only once. Sequenced input: blood. These TCRs come from a woman between 18 and 29 years old with Graves' hyperthyroidism that later progressed to Graves' ophthalmopathy.

The sample holds many counts of this clonotype. The chain joins TRBV19 to TRBJ1-5; D remains ambiguous. The CDR3 is 15 amino acids. Trimming cost V 3 bases and J 2 bases, with 11 bases left between them. CDR1 and CDR2 from the germline V gene are LNHDA and SQIVND (reference sequence). CDR3 bases: TGTGCCAGTAGTATTGGCGGTACGGGCAATCAGCCCCAGCATTTT. This sequence encodes CASSIGGTGNQPQHF.

This clonotype was counted at least ten times. The V call is TRBV24-1, the J call TRBJ2-2, with D maybe TRBD2 (5 bases). The CDR3 length is 15 residues. Trimming took off 4 bases at V and 6 bases at J, with 14 bases between the two ends. Germline V gives CDR1 KGHDR, CDR2 SFDVKD. CDR3 loop: CATSDPRGEAGELFF. Written as DNA, the CDR3 is TGTGCCACCAGTGACCCTCGGGGTGAGGCCGGGGAGCTGTTTTTT.

This clonotype was detected a few times. The J gene is TRBJ2-1, the V gene TRBV20-1; 7 nucleotides align to TRBD2. There are 15 residues in the CDR3. J was trimmed by 8 bases and V by 4 bases; bases with no gene match: 14. Germline lookup yields CDR1 DFQATT and CDR2 SNEGSKA (reference sequence). CDR3 coding DNA: TGCAGTGCTACCAGCGCGGGGAGGGCTGTCGATGAGCAGTTCTTC. This encodes CSATSAGRAVDEQFF.

This clonotype was picked up many times. This rearrangement joins TRBV20-1 to TRBJ2-3; D not resolved. The CDR3 is 15 residues long. V was cut by 5 bases and J by 4 bases, with 19 bases left in between. Germline lookup yields CDR1 DFQATT and CDR2 SNEGSKA (reference sequence). The CDR3, as DNA: TGCAGTGCTTCTAAGTGGAGTAGTAAATCAGATACGCAGTATTTT. Translation: CSASKWSSKSDTQYF.

The table lists this clonotype with a few counts. This likely comes from a read error, as the CDR3 has no conserved phenylalanine or tryptophan at its end. This chain links TRBV6-4 with TRBJ1-1; tentative D call: TRBD1 (5 bases). The germline V gene encodes CDR1 MRHNA and CDR2 SNTAGT. The CDR3 extends over 13 amino acids. For the CDR3, the DNA is TGTGCCAGCAGTGACTCGGACAACACTGAGGCTTTCCTT. This codes for CASSDSDNTEAFL.

This clonotype occurred many times. V is TRBV28 and J is TRBJ1-5; TRBD1 aligns across 7 bases. Germline CDR1 is MDHEN and CDR2 is SYDVKM. The CDR3 sequence is 14 residues long. Germline trimming cut 6 bases from V and 7 bases from J; bases unmatched to any gene: 9. The CDR3 sequence is CASSQGQGVQPQHF. The CDR3 nucleotides read TGTGCCAGCAGCCAGGGGCAGGGGGTGCAGCCCCAGCATTTT.

This clonotype has at least ten counts. This chain links TRBV20-1 with TRBJ2-7; unclear D gene. Germline CDR1 is DFQATT and CDR2 is SNEGSKA (reference sequence). The V and J ends lost 6 bases and 4 bases respectively, with 10 bases between them. The CDR3 spans 11 residues. The CDR3 sequence is CSARQLYEQYF. CDR3 in DNA: TGCAGTGCGCGGCAGTTGTACGAGCAGTACTTC.

This clonotype occurred a few times. V usage is TRBV4-1 and J usage is TRBJ2-1, with unresolved D. The CDR3 consists of 16 residues. Trimming shortened V by 1 base and J by 0 bases, and 10 bases separated the two germline ends. Germline V gives CDR1 MGHRA, CDR2 YSYEKL. The CDR3 loop is CASSQVPGSSYNEQFF. The CDR3 bases are TGCGCCAGCAGCCAAGTTCCGGGTAGCTCCTACAATGAGCAGTTCTTC.

The gene calls are TRBV2 and TRBJ2-1; TRBD2 matches at 11 bases. V shed 2 bases, J shed 1 base, and the junction held 1 base outside the gene matches. This CDR3 region has 16 residues. Germline V gene sequence: CDR1 SNHLY, CDR2 FYNNEI. The CDR3 DNA follows: TGTGCCAGCAGTGAACTAGCGGGAGGTTCCTACAATGAGCAGTTCTTC. Residues: CASSELAGGSYNEQFF.

The CDR3 here is CASSLSQETQYF. The CDR3 DNA reads TGCGCCAGCAGCCTATCTCAAGAGACCCAGTACTTC. The V gene is TRBV4-1, the J gene TRBJ2-5; no clear D. Germline CDR1 and CDR2: MGHRA and YSYEKL. The CDR3 has 12 amino acids. V was clipped by 4 bases and J by 2 bases, with 5 bases between them.

In the case of this clonotype: This may stem from a read error, because a much larger clone lies one nucleotide away. The chain links TRBV7-2 to TRBJ2-5, with a weak D call TRBD2 (6 bases). Germline V gene data show CDR1 as SGHTA and CDR2 as FQGNSA. Trimming pared 8 bases from V and 6 bases from J, leaving 25 bases between. The CDR3 spans 16 residues. In nucleotides, the CDR3 is TGTGCCAGCGCCCTCGGGGGACTCCGTAGGGGCAAGACCCAGTACTTC. It translates to CASALGGLRRGKTQYF.

Many counts were recorded for this clonotype. The chain uses TRBV28 and TRBJ2-1; 10 nucleotides align to TRBD1. This CDR3 contains 17 residues. CDR1 and CDR2 from the germline V gene are MDHEN and SYDVKM. Losses at the gene ends were 5 bases for V and 2 bases for J; bases not matched to a gene: 9. The CDR3 loop is CASSPPGQGVPYNEQFF. CDR3 DNA sequence: TGTGCCAGCAGTCCGCCTGGACAGGGGGTACCCTACAATGAGCAGTTCTTC.

At least ten counts were recorded for this clonotype. The chain joins TRBV19 to TRBJ2-2; D not resolved. The CDR3 is 11 amino acids. Germline assignment: CDR1 LNHDA and CDR2 SQIVND (reference sequence). Trimming pared 6 bases from V and 9 bases from J, leaving 8 bases between. The DNA for the CDR3 is TGTGCCAGTAGCCCCGACAGGGAGCTGTTTTTT. Translating gives CASSPDRELFF.

The table lists this clonotype with many counts. V is TRBV18 and J is TRBJ2-7, with D possibly matching TRBD2 (6 bases). The CDR3 loop spans 15 amino acids. V lost 0 bases and J 2 bases, leaving 11 bases between the germline ends. CDR1 is KGHSH, CDR2 LQKENI, per germline. CDR3 DNA sequence: TGTGCCAGCTCACCACCTCTGTGGGAGGCCTACGAGCAGTACTTC. Translating gives CASSPPLWEAYEQYF.

This clonotype was observed many times. V gene TRBV7-2 combines with J gene TRBJ2-7; 10 nucleotides align to TRBD2. The germline gives CDR1 SGHTA, CDR2 FQGNSA. The CDR3 is 15 amino acids. V shed 4 bases and J 0 bases; nucleotides not matched to a gene: 3. The CDR3 sequence is CASSSLAGPSYEQYF. CDR3 bases: TGTGCCAGCAGCTCACTAGCGGGGCCCTCCTACGAGCAGTACTTC.

Many counts were recorded for this clonotype. The chain couples TRBV12-3 or TRBV12-4 to TRBJ2-5; 7 bases fit TRBD1. The trim removed 6 bases at V and 3 bases at J, leaving 7 bases unmatched. This CDR3 has 14 residues. For the CDR3, the DNA is TGTGCCAGCAGCCGCACAGGGGACGAAGAGACCCAGTACTTC. Residues: CASSRTGDEETQYF.

This clonotype has ten or more counts. The chain employs TRBV27 and TRBJ2-1; D call uncertain. The CDR3 contains 13 residues. Germline lookup yields CDR1 MNHEY and CDR2 SMNVEV (reference sequence). V lost 3 bases and J lost 4, with 7 bases in between. CDR3 loop: CASSLYLYNEQFF. The CDR3 nucleotides are TGTGCCAGCAGTTTGTACTTATACAATGAGCAGTTCTTC.

This clonotype was observed many times. The chain is built from TRBV27 and TRBJ2-7, with 10 positions matching TRBD2. CDR3 length: 16 residues. The V gene end was trimmed by 2 bases and the J gene end by 4 bases; junction bases not matched to a gene: 8. CDR1 is MNHEY, CDR2 SMNVEV, per germline (reference sequence). The CDR3 DNA reads TGTGCCAGCAGTTTAGCTAGCGGGAGTAGTTCTTACGAGCAGTACTTC. This encodes CASSLASGSSSYEQYF.

This clonotype was picked up many times. The V and J genes are TRBV20-1 and TRBJ1-2; perhaps TRBD1 as D (5 bases). This CDR3 is 14 amino acids long. The V gene lost 3 bases and the J gene lost 0 bases, with 11 bases spanning the gap. Germline loops: CDR1 DFQATT, CDR2 SNEGSKA (reference sequence). The CDR3 DNA reads as TGCAGTGCTAGCTCGGGACCCACTAACTATGGCTACACCTTC. Protein: CSASSGPTNYGYTF.

Regarding this clonotype: A much larger clone lies one base from this, so it may be a read error. The chain recombines TRBV7-3 with TRBJ1-2, with 8 bases aligning to TRBD1. V was clipped by 2 bases and J by 10 bases; unmatched bases: 6. In germline, CDR1 is SGHTA, CDR2 FQGTGA. The CDR3 loop spans 13 amino acids. In DNA form, the CDR3 reads TGTGCCAGCAGCTTAGACAGGGGAACTGACTACACCTTC. Translating it yields CASSLDRGTDYTF.

This clonotype was seen at least ten times. DNA of the CDR3: TGCAGCGTTGGCGGGAGCGGTCATGAGCAGTTCTTC. This gives the protein CSVGGSGHEQFF. The chain carries TRBV29-1 and TRBJ2-1; TRBD2 matches at 7 bases. Germline CDR1 reads SQVTM; CDR2 reads ANQGSEA. The CDR3 length is 12 residues. V dropped 4 bases and J dropped 8; count of bases not matched to a gene: 5.